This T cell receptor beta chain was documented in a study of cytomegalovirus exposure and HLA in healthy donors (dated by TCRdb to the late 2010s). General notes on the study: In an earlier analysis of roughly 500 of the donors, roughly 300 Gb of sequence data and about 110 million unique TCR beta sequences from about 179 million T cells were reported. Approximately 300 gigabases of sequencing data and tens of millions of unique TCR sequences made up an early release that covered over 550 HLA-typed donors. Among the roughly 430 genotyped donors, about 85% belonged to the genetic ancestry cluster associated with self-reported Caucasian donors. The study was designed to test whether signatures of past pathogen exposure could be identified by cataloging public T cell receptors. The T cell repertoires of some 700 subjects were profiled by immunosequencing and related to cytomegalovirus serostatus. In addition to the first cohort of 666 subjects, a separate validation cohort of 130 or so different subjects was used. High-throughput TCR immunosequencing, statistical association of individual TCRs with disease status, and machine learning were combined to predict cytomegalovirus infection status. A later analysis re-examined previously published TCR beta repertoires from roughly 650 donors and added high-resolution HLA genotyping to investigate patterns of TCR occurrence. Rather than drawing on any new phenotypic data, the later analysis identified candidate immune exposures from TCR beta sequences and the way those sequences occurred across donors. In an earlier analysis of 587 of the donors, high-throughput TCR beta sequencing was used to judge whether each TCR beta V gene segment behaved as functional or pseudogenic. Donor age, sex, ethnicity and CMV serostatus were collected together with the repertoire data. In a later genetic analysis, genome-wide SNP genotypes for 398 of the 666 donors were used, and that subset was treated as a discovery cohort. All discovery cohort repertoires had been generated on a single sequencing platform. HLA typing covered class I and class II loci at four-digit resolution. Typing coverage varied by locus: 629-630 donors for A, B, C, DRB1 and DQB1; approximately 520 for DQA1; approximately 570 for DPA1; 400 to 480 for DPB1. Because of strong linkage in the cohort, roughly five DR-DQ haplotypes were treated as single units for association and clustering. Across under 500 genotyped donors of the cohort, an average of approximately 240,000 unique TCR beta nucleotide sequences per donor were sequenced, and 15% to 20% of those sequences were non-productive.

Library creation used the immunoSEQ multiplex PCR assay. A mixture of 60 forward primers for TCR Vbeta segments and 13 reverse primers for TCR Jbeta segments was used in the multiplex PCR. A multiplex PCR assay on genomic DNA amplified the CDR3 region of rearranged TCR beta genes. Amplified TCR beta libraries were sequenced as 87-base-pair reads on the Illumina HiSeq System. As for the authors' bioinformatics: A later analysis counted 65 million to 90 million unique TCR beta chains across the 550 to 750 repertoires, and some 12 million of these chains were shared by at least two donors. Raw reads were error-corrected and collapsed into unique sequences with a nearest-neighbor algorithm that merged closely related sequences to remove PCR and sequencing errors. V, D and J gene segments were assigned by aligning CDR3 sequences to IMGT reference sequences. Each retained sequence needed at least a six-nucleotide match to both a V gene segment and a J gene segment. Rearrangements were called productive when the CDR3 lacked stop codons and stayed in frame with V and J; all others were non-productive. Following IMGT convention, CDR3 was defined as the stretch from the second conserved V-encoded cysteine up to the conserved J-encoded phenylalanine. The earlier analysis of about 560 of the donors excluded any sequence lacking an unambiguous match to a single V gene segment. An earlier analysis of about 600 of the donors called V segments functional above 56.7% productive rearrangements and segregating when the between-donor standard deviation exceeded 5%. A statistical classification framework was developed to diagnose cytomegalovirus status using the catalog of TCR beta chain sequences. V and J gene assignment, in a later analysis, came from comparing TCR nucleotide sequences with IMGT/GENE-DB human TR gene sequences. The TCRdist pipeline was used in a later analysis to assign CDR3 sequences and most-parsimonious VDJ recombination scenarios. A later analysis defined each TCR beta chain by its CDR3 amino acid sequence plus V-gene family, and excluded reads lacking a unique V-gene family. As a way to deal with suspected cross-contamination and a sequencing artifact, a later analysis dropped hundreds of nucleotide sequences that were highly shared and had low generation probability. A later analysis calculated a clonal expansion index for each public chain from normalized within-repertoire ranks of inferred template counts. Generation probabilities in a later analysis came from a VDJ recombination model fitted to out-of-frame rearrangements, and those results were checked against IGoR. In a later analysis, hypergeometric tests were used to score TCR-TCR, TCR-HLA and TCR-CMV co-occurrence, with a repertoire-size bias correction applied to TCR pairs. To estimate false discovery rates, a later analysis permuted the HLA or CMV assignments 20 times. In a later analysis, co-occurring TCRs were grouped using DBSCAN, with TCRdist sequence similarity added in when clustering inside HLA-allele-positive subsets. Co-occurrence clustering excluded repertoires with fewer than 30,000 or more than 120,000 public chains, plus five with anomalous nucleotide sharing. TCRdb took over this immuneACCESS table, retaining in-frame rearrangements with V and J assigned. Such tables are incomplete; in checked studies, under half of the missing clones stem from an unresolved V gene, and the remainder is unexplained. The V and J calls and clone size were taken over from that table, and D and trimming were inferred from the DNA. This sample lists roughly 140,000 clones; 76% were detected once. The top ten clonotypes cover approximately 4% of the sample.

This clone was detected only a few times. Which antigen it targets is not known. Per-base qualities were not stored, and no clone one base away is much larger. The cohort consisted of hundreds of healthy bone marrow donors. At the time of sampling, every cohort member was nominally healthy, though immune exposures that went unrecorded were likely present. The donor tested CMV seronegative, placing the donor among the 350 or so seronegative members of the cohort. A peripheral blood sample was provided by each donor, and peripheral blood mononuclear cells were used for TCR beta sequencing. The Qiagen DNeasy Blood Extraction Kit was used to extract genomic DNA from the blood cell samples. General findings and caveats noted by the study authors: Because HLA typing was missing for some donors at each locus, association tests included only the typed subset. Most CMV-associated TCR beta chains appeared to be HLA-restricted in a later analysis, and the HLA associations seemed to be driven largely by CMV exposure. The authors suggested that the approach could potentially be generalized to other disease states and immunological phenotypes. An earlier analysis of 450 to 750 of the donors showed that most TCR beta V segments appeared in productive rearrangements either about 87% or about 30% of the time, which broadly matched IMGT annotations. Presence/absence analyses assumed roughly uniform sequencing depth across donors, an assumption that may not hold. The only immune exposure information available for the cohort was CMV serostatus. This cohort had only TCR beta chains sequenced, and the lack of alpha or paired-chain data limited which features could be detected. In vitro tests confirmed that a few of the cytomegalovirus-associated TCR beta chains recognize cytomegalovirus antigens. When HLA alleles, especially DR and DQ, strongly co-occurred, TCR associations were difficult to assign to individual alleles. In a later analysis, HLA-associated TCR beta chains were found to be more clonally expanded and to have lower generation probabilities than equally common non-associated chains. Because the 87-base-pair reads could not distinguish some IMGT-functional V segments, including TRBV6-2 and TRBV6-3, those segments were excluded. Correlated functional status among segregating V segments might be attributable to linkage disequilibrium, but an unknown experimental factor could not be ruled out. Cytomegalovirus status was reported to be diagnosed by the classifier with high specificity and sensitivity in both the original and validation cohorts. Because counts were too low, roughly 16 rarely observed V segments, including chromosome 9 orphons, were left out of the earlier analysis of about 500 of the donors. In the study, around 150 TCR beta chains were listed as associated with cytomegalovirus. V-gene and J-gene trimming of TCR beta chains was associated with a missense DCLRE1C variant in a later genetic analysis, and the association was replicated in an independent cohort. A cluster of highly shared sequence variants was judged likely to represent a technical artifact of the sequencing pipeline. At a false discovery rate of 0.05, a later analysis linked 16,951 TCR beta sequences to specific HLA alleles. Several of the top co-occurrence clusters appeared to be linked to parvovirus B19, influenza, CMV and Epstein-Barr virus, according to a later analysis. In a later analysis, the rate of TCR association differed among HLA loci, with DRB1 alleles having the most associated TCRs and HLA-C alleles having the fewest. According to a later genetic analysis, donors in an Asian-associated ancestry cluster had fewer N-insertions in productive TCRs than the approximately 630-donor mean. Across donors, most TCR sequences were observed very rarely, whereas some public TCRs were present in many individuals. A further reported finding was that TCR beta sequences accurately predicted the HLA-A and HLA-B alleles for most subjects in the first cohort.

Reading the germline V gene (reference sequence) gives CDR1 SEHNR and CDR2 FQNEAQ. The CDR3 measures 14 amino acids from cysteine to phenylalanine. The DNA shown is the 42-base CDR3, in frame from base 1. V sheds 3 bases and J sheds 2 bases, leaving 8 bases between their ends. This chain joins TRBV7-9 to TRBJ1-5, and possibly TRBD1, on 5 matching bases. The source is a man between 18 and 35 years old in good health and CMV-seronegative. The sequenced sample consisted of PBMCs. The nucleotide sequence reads TGTGCCAGCAGCTTTGGGGCCGGCAATCAGCCCCAGCATTTT. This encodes CASSFGAGNQPQHF.